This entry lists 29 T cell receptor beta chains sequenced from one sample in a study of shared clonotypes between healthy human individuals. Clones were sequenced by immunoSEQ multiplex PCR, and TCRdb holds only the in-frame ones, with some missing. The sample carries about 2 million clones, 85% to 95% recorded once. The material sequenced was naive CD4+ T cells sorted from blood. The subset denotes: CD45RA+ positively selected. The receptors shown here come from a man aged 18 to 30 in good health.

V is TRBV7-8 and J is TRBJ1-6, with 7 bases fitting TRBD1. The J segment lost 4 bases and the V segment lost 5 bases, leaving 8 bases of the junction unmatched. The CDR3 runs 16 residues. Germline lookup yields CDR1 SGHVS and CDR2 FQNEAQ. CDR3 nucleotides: TGTGCCAGCAGCCCTCACGGACAGGTTTATAATTCACCCCTCCACTTT. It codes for CASSPHGQVYNSPLHF.

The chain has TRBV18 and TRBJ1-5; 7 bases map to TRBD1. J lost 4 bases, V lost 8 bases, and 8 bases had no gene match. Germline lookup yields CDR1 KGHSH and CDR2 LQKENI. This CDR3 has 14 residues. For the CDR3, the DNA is TGTGCCAGCAGCACCGACAGGGTGAATCAGCCCCAGCATTTT. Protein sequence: CASSTDRVNQPQHF. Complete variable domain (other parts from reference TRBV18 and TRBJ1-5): NAGVMQNPRHLVRRRGQEARLRCSPMKGHSHVYWYRQLPEEGLKFMVYLQKENIIDESGMPKERFSAEFPKEGPSILRIQQVVRGDSAAYFCASSTDRVNQPQHFGDGTRLSIL.

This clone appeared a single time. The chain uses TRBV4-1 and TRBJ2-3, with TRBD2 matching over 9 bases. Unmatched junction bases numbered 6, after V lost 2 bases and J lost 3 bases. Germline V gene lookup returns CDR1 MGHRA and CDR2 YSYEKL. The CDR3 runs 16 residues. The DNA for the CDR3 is TGCGCCAGCAGCCAACGAGCGGGGGGCTGGACAGATACGCAGTATTTT. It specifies CASSQRAGGWTDTQYF.

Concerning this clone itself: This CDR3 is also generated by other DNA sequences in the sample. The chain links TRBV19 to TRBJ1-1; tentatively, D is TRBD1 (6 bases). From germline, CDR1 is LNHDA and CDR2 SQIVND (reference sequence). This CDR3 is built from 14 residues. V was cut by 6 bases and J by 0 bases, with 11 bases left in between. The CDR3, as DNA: TGTGCCAGTAGGCTCGGACAGCTGAACACTGAAGCTTTCTTT. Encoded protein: CASRLGQLNTEAFF. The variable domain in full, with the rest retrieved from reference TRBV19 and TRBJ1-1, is DGGITQSPKYLFRKEGQNVTLSCEQNLNHDAMYWYRQDPGQGLRLIYYSQIVNDFQKGDIAEGYSVSREKKESFPLTVTSAQKNPTAFYLCASRLGQLNTEAFFGQGTRLTVV.

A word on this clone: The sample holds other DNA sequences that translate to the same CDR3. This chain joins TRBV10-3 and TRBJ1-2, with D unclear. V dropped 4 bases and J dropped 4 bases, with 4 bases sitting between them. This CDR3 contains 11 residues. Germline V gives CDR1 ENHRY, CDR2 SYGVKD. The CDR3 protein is CAISGGYGYTF. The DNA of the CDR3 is TGTGCCATCAGTGGTGGCTATGGCTACACCTTC.

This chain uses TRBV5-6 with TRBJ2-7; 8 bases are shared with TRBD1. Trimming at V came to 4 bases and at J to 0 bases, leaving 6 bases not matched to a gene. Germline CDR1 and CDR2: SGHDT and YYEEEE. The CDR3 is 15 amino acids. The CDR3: CASSHVDRDSYEQYF. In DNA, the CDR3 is TGTGCCAGCAGCCACGTGGACAGGGACTCCTACGAGCAGTACTTC. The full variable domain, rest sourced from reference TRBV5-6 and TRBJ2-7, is DAGVTQSPTHLIKTRGQQVTLRCSPKSGHDTVSWYQQALGQGPQFIFQYYEEEERQRGNFPDRFSGHQFPNYSSELNVNALLLGDSALYLCASSHVDRDSYEQYFGPGTRLTVT.

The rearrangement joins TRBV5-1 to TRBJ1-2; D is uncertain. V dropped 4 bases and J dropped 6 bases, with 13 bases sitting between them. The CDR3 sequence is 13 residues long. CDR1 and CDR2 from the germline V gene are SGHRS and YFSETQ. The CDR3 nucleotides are TGCGCCAGCAGCCCAACGGGAGAAAATGGCTACACCTTC. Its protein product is CASSPTGENGYTF.

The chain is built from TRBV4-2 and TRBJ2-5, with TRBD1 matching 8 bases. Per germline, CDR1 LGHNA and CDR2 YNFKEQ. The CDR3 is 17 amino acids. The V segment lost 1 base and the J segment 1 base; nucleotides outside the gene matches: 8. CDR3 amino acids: CASSQAAAGGLQETQYF. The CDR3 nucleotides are TGTGCCAGCAGCCAAGCAGCGGCAGGGGGCCTCCAAGAGACCCAGTACTTC.

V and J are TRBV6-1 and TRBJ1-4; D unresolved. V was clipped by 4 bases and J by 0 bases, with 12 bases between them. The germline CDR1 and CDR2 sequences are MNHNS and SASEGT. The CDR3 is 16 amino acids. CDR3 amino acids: CASSGRVSATNEKLFF. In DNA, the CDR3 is TGTGCCAGCAGTGGGAGGGTCAGTGCAACTAATGAAAAACTGTTTTTT.

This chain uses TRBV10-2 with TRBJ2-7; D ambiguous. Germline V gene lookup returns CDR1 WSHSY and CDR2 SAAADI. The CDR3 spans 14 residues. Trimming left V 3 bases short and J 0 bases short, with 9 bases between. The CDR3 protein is CASSEQFVSYEQYF. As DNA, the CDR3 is TGCGCCAGCAGTGAACAGTTCGTCTCCTACGAGCAGTACTTC.

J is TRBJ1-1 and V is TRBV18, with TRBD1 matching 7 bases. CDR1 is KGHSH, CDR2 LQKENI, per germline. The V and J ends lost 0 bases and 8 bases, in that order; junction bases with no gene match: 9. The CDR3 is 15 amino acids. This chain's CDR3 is CASSPPVRVQGEAFF. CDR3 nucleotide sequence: TGTGCCAGCTCACCACCGGTCCGGGTACAGGGGGAAGCTTTCTTT.

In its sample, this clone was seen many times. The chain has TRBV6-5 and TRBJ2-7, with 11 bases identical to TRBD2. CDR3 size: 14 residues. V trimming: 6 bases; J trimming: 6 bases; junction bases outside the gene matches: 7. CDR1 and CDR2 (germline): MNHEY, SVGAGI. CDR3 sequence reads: CASSRGSGGVEQYF. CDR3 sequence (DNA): TGTGCCAGCAGCCGCGGTAGCGGGGGGGTCGAGCAGTACTTC.

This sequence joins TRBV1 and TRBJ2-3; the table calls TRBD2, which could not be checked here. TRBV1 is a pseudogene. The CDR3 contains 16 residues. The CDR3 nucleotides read TGCACCAGCAGCCAAGCAGGTTCGGGGATATTGAATACGCAGTATTTT. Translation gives CTSSQAGSGILNTQYF.

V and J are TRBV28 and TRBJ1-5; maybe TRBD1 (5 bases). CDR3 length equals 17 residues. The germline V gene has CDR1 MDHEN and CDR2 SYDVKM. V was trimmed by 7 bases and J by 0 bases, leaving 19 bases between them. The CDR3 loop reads CASNKGLGQISNQPQHF. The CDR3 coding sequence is TGTGCCAGCAATAAAGGTCTGGGGCAGATTAGCAATCAGCCCCAGCATTTT.

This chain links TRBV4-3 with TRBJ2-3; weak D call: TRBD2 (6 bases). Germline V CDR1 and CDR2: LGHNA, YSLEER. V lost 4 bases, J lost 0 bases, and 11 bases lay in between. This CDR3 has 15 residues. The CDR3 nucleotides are TGCGCCAGCAGCCCCGTAGCGGCCAGCACAGATACGCAGTATTTT. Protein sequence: CASSPVAASTDTQYF.

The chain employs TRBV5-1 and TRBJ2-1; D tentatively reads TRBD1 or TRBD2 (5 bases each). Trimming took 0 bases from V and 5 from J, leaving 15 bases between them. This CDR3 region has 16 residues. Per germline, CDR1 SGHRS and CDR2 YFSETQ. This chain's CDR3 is CASSLEPGRWDNEQFF. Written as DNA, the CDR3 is TGCGCCAGCAGCTTGGAGCCGGGGCGCTGGGACAATGAGCAGTTCTTC.

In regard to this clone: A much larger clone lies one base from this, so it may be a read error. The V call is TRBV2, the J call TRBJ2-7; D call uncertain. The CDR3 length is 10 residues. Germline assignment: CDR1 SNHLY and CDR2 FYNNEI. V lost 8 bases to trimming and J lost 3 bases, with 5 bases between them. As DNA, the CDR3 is TGTGCCAGCGGGATCTACGAGCAGTACTTC. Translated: CASGIYEQYF.

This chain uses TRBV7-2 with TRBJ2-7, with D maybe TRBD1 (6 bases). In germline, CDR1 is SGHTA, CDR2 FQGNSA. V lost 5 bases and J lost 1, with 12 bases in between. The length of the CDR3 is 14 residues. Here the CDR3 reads CASSQTGSSYEQYF. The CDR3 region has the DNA TGTGCCAGCAGCCAAACAGGGTCGTCCTACGAGCAGTACTTC.

CDR3 amino acids: CASSSRDSGGTDTQYF. For the CDR3, the DNA is TGCGCCAGCAGCTCCCGGGATAGCGGGGGTACAGATACGCAGTATTTT. The V gene is TRBV4-1, the J gene TRBJ2-3, with 9 bases matching TRBD2. Per germline, CDR1 MGHRA and CDR2 YSYEKL. J gave up 3 bases and V 5 bases, and 9 bases lay outside the gene matches. The CDR3 extends over 16 amino acids.

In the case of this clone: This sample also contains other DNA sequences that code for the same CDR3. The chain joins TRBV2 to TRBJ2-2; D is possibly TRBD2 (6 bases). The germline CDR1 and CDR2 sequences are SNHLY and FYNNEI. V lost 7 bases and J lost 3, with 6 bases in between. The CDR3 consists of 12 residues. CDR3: CASTGDTGELFF. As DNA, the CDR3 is TGTGCCAGCACGGGAGACACCGGGGAGCTGTTTTTT.

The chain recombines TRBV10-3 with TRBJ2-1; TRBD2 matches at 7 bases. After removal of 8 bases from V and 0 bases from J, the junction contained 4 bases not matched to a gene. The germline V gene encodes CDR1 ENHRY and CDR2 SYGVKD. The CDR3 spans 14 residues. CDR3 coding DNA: TGTGCCATCCGAGCGGGACTCTCCTACAATGAGCAGTTCTTC. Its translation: CAIRAGLSYNEQFF.

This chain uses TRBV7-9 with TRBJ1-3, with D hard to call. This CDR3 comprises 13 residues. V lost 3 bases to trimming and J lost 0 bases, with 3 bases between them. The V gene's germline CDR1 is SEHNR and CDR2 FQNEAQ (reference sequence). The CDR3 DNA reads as TGTGCCAGCAGCTTCCTCTCTGGAAACACCATATATTTT. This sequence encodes CASSFLSGNTIYF.

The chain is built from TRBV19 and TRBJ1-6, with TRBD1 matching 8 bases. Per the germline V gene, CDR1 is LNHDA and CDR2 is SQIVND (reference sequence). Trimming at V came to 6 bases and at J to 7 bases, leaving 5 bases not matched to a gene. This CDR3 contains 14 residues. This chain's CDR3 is CASRWTGMNSPLHF. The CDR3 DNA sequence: TGTGCCAGTAGATGGACAGGGATGAATTCACCCCTCCACTTT.

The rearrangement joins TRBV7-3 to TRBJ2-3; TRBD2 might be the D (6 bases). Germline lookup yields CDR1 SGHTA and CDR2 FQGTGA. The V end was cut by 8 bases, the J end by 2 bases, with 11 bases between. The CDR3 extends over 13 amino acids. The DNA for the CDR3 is TGTGCCAGCTCCCGGGACTTCACAGATACGCAGTATTTT. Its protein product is CASSRDFTDTQYF.

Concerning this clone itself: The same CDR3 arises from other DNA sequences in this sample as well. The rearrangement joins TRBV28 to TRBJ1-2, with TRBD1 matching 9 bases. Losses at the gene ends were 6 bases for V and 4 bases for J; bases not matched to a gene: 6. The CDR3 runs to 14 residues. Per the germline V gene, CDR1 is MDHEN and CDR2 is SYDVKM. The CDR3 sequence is CASSPGQGGYGYTF. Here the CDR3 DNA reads TGTGCCAGCAGCCCGGGACAGGGAGGCTATGGCTACACCTTC.

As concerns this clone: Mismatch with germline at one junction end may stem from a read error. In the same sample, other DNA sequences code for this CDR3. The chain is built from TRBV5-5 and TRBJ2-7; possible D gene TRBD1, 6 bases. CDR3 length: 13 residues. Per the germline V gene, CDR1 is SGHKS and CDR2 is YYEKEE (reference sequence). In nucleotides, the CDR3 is TGTGCCAGCAGCCGCAGGGGCTCCTACGAACAGTACTTC. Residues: CASSRRGSYEQYF.

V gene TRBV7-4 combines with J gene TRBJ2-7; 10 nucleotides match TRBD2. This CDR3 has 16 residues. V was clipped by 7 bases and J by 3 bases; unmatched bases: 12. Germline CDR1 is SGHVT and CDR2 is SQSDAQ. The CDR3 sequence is CASTPIAGGAFYEQYF. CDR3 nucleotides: TGTGCCAGCACCCCTATAGCGGGAGGCGCCTTCTACGAGCAGTACTTC.

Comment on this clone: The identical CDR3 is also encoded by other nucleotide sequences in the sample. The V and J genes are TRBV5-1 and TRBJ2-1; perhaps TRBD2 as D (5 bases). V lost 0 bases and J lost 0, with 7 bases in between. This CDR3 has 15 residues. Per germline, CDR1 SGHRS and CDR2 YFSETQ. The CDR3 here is CASSLGGSSYNEQFF. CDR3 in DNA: TGCGCCAGCAGCTTGGGAGGGAGCTCCTACAATGAGCAGTTCTTC. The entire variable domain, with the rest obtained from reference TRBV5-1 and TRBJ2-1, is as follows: KAGVTQTPRYLIKTRGQQVTLSCSPISGHRSVSWYQQTPGQGLQFLFEYFSETQRNKGNFPGRFSGRQFSNSRSEMNVSTLELGDSALYLCASSLGGSSYNEQFFGPGTRLTVL.

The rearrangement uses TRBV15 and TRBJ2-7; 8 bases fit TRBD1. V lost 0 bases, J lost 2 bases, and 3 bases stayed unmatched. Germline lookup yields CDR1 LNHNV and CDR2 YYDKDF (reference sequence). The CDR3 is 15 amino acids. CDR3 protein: CATSRDDRGAYEQYF. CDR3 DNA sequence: TGTGCCACCAGCAGAGATGACAGGGGTGCCTACGAGCAGTACTTC.